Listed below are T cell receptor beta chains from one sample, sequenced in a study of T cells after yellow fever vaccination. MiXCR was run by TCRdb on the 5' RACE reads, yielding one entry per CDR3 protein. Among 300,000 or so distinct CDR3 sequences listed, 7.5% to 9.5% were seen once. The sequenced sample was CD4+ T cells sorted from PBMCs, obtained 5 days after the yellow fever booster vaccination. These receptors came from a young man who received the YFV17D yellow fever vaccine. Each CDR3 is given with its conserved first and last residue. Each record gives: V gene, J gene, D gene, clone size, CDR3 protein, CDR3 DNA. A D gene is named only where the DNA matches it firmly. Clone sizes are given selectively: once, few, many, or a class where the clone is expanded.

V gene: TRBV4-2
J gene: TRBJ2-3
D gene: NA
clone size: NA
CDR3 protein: CASSLGRGDSTDTQYF
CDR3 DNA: TGTGCCAGCAGCCTAGGGAGAGGGGATAGCACAGATACGCAGTATTTT

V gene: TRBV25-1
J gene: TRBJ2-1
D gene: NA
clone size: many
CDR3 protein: CASSPYRGTYNEQFF
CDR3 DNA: TGTGCCAGCAGTCCCTACCGAGGGACCTACAATGAGCAGTTCTTC

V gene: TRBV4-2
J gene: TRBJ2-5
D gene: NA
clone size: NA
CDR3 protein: CASSQDASLGETQYF
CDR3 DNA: TGTGCCAGCAGCCAAGATGCTAGCTTGGGTGAGACCCAGTACTTC

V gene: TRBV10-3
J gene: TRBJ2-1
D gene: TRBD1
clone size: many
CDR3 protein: CAISLRQGRSVSSYNEQFF
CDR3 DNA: TGTGCCATCAGCCTGAGACAGGGGCGCTCGGTAAGCTCCTACAATGAGCAGTTCTTC

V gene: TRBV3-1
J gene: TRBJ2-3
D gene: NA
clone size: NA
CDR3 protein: CASSQVLTDTQYF
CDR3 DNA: TGTGCCAGCAGCCAAGTCTTAACAGATACGCAGTATTTT

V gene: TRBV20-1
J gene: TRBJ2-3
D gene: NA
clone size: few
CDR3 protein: CSAGTTLARDTQYF
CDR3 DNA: TGCAGTGCCGGGACCACACTGGCCCGAGATACGCAGTATTTT

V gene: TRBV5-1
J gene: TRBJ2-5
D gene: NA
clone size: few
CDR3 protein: CASGVAGTQETQYF
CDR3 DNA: TGCGCCAGCGGAGTTGCGGGAACCCAAGAGACCCAGTACTTC

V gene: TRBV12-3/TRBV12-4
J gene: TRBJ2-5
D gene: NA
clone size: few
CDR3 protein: CASRGWETQYF
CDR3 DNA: TGTGCCAGCAGGGGGTGGGAGACCCAGTACTTC

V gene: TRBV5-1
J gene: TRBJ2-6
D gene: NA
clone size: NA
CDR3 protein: CASSLGGNSGANVLTF
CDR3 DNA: TGCGCCAGCAGCTTGGGAGGGAACTCTGGGGCCAACGTCCTGACTTTC

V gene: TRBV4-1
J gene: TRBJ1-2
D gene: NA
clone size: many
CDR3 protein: CASSQDRSRGYGYTF
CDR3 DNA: TGCGCCAGCAGCCAAGATAGGTCAAGGGGCTATGGCTACACCTTC

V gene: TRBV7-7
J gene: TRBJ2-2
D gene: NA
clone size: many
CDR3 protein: CASSSMNTGELFF
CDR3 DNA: TGTGCTAGCAGCTCGATGAACACCGGGGAGCTGTTTTTT

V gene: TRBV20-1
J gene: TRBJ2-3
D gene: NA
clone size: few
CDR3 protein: CSAFPGTDTQYF
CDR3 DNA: TGCAGTGCTTTCCCGGGCACAGATACGCAGTATTTT

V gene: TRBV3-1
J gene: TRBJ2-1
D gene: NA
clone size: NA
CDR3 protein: CASSQGQQYNEQFF
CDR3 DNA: TGTGCCAGCAGCCAAGGACAGCAGTACAATGAGCAGTTCTTC

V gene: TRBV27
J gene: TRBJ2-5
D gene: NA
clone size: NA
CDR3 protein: CASSLSGKGTQYF
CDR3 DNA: TGTGCCAGCAGTTTATCAGGAAAGGGGACCCAGTACTTC

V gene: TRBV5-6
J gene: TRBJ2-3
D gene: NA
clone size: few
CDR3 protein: CASSWGADTQYF
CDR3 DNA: TGTGCCAGCAGCTGGGGGGCAGATACGCAGTATTTT

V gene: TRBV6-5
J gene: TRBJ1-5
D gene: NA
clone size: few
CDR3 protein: CASSLTPGASNQPQHF
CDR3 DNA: TGTGCCAGCAGTTTAACACCGGGGGCTAGCAATCAGCCCCAGCATTTT

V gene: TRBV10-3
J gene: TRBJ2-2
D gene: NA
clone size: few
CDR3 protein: CAISGSTGELFF
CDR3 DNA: TGTGCCATCAGTGGAAGCACCGGGGAGCTGTTTTTT

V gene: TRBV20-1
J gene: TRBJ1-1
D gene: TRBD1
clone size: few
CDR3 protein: CSAGTGWNTEAFF
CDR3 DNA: TGCAGTGCCGGGACAGGGTGGAACACTGAAGCTTTCTTT

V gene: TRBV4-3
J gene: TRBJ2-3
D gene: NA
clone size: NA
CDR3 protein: CASSQGPRDTQYF
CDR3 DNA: TGCGCCAGCAGCCAGGGGCCGAGGGATACGCAGTATTTT

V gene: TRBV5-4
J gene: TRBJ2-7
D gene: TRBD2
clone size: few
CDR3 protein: CASSVPASGAYEQYF
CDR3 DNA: TGTGCCAGCAGCGTCCCGGCTAGCGGGGCCTACGAGCAGTACTTC

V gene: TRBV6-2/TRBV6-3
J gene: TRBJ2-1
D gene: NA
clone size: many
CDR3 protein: CASTNPSNEQFF
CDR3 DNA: TGTGCCAGCACTAACCCCAGCAATGAGCAGTTCTTC

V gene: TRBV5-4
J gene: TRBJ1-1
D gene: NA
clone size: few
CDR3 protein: CASSNPGSVDTEAFF
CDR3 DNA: TGTGCCAGCAGCAATCCCGGGTCGGTTGACACTGAAGCTTTCTTT

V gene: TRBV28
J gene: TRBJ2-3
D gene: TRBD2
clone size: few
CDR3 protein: CASSRTSGVSTDTQYF
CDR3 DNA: TGTGCCAGCAGTCGGACTAGCGGGGTTAGCACAGATACGCAGTATTTT

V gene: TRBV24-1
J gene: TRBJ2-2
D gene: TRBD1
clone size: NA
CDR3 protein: CATSDTGAIGELFF
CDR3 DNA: TGTGCCACCAGTGATACAGGGGCGATCGGGGAGCTGTTTTTT

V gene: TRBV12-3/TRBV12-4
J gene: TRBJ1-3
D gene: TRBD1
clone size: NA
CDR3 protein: CASSPQGIGGSTIYF
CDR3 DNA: TGTGCCAGCAGTCCACAGGGGATCGGGGGAAGCACCATATATTTT

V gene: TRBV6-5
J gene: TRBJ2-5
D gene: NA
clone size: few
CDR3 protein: CASSYYPRGETQYF
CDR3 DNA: TGTGCCAGCAGTTACTACCCGCGCGGGGAGACCCAGTACTTC

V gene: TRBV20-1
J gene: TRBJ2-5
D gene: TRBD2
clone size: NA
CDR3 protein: CRAAGGQETQYF
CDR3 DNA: TGCAGAGCAGCGGGGGGGCAAGAGACCCAGTACTTC

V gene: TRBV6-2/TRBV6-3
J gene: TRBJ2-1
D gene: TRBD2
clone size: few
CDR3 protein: CASSLTGEGSLIPNVNEQFF
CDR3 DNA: TGTGCCAGCAGCCTCACCGGGGAGGGTTCCTTAATCCCGAACGTCAATGAGCAGTTCTTC

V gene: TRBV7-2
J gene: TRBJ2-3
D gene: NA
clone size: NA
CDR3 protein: CASSLGSGDTQYF
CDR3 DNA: TGTGCCAGCAGCTTAGGATCGGGAGATACGCAGTATTTT

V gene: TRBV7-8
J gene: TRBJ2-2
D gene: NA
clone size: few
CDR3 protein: CASSRQGRDQGGELFF
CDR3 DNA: TGTGCCAGCAGTCGTCAGGGAAGAGATCAAGGCGGGGAGCTGTTTTTT

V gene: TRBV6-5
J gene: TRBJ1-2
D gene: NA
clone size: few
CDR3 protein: CASSYGDSDGYGYTF
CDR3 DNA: TGTGCCAGCAGTTATGGTGACTCTGACGGCTATGGCTACACCTTC